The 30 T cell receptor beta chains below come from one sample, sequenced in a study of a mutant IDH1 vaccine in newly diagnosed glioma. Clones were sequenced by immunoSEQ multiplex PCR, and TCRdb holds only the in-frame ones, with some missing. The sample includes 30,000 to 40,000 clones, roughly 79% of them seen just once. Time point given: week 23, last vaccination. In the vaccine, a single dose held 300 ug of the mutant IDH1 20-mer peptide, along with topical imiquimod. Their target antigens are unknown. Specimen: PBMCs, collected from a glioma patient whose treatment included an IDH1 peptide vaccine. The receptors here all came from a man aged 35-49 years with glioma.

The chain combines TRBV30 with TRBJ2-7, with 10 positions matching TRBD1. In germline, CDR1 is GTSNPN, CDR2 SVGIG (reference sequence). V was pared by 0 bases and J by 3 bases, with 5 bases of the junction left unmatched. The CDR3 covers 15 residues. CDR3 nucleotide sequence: TGTGCCTGGAGTGTACTGGGACAGGGGATCTACGAGCAGTACTTC. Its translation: CAWSVLGQGIYEQYF. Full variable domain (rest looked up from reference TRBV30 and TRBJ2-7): SQTIHQWPATLVQPVGSPLSLECTVEGTSNPNLYWYRQAAGRGLQLLFYSVGIGQISSEVPQNLSASRPQDRQFILSSKKLLLSDSGFYLCAWSVLGQGIYEQYFGPGTRLTVT.

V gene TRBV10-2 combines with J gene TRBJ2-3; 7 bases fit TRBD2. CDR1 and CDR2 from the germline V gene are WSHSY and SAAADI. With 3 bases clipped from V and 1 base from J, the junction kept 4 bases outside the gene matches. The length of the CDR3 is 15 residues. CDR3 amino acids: CASSERAGGTDTQYF. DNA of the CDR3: TGCGCCAGCAGTGAAAGGGCGGGGGGCACAGATACGCAGTATTTT.

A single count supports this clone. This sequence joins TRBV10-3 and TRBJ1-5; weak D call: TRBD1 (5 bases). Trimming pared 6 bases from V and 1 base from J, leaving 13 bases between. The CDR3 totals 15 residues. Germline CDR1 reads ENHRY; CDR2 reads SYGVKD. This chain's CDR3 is CAIRGRLGSNQPQHF. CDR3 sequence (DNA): TGTGCCATCAGGGGACGCCTCGGGAGCAATCAGCCCCAGCATTTT.

This CDR3 reads CASSILTGRTTPQHF. The CDR3 DNA reads as TGTGCCAGTAGTATCCTAACAGGACGAACAACGCCCCAGCATTTT. V and J are TRBV19 and TRBJ1-5; possible D gene TRBD1, 5 bases. Trimming stripped 3 bases from V and 9 bases from J, with 18 bases between. This CDR3 has 15 residues. Germline V gene sequence: CDR1 LNHDA, CDR2 SQIVND (reference sequence).

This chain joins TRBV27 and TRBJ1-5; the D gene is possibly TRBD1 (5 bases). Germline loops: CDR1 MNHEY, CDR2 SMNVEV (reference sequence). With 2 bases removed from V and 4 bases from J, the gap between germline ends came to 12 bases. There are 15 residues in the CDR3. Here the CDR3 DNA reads TGTGCCAGCAGTTTAACCGGGGCGGGAAATCAGCCCCAGCATTTT. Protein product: CASSLTGAGNQPQHF.

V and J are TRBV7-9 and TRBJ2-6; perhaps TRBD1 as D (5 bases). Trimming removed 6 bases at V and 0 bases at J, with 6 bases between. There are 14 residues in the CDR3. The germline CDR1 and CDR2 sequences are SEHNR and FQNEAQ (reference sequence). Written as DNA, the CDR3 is TGTGCCAGCAGGGACACCTCTGGGGCCAACGTCCTGACTTTC. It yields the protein CASRDTSGANVLTF.

Written as DNA, the CDR3 is TGTGCCAGCAGCTTAAGGCGAGATACGCAGTATTTT. Amino acid sequence: CASSLRRDTQYF. The chain uses TRBV13 and TRBJ2-3; unclear D gene. Between the trimmed V and J ends, which lost 2 bases and 5 bases, there was a span of 5 bases. The CDR3 totals 12 residues. The V gene's germline CDR1 is PRHDT and CDR2 FYEKMQ (reference sequence).

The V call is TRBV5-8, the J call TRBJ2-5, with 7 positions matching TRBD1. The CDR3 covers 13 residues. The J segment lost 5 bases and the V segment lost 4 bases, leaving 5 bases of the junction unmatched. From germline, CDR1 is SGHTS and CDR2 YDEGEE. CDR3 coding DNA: TGTGCCAGCAGCAAGGACAGGCCGGAGACCCAGTACTTC. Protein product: CASSKDRPETQYF.

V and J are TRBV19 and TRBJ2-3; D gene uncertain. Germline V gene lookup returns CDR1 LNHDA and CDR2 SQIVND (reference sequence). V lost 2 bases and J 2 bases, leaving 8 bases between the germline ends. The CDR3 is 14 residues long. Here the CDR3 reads CASSISTFTDTQYF. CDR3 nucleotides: TGTGCCAGTAGTATATCGACCTTCACAGATACGCAGTATTTT.

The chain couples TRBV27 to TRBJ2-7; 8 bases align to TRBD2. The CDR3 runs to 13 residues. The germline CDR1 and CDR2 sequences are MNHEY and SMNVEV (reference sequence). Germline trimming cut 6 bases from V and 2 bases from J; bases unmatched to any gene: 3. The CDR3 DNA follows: TGTGCCAGCAGCCTGGGACTAGCCTACGAGCAGTACTTC. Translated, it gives CASSLGLAYEQYF.

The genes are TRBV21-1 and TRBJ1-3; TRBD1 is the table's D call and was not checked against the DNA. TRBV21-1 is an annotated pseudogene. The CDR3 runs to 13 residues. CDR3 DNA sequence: TGTGCCAGCAGGGGCAGGGGATTATTGGCCATATATTTT. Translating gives CASRGRGLLAIYF.

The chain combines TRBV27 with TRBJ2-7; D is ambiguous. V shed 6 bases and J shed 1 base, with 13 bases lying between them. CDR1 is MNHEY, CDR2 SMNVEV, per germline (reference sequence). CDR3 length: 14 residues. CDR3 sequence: CASSPTHISYEQYF. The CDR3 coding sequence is TGTGCCAGCAGCCCCACCCATATTTCCTACGAGCAGTACTTC.

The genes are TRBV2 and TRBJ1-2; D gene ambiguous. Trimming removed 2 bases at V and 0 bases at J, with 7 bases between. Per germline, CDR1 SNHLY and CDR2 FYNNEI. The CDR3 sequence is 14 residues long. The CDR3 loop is CASSEKATNYGYTF. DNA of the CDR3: TGTGCCAGCAGTGAAAAGGCAACTAACTATGGCTACACCTTC.

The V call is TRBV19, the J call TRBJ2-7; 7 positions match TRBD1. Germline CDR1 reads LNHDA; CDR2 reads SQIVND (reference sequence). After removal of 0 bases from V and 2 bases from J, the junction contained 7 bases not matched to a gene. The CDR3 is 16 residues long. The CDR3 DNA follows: TGTGCCAGTAGTATAGATTCACGGCAGGGGGCCTACGAGCAGTACTTC. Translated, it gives CASSIDSRQGAYEQYF. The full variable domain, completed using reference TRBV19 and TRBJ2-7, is DGGITQSPKYLFRKEGQNVTLSCEQNLNHDAMYWYRQDPGQGLRLIYYSQIVNDFQKGDIAEGYSVSREKKESFPLTVTSAQKNPTAFYLCASSIDSRQGAYEQYFGPGTRLTVT.

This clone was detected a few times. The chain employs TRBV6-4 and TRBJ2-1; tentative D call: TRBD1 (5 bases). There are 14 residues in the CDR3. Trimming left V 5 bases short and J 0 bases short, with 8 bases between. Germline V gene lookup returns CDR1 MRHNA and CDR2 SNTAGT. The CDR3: CASSSDSSYNEQFF. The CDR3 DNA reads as TGTGCCAGCAGTTCTGACAGCTCCTACAATGAGCAGTTCTTC.

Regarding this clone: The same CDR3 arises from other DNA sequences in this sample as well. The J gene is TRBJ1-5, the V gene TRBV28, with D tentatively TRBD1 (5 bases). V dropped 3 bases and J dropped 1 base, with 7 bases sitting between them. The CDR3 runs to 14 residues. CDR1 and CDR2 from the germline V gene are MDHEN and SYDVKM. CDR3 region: CASSLGPSNQPQHF. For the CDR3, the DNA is TGTGCCAGCAGTTTGGGGCCAAGCAATCAGCCCCAGCATTTT. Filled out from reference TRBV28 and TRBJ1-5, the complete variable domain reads DVKVTQSSRYLVKRTGEKVFLECVQDMDHENMFWYRQDPGLGLRLIYFSYDVKMKEKGDIPEGYSVSREKKERFSLILESASTNQTSMYLCASSLGPSNQPQHFGDGTRLSIL.

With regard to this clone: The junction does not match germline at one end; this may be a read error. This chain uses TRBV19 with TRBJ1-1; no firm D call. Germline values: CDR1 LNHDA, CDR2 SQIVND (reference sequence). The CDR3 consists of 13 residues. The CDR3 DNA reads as TGTGCCAGTAGTTTAGACAAGTACGCTGAAGCTTTCTTT. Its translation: CASSLDKYAEAFF.

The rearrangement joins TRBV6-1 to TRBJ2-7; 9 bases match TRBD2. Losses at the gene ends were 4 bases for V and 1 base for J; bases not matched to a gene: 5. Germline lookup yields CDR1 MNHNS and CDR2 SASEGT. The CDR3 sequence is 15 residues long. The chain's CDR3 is CASSALAGSSYEQYF. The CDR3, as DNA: TGTGCCAGCAGTGCTCTAGCGGGGTCGTCCTACGAGCAGTACTTC.

This CDR3 is CASSPEASGAYNEQFF. CDR3 bases: TGTGCCAGCAGCCCTGAAGCTAGCGGGGCTTACAATGAGCAGTTCTTC. This chain connects TRBV4-2 to TRBJ2-1; TRBD2 aligns across 9 bases. Germline values: CDR1 LGHNA, CDR2 YNFKEQ. The CDR3 sequence is 16 residues long. The V and J ends lost 4 bases and 4 bases, in that order; junction bases with no gene match: 8.

The CDR3: CASSPGQVSGQYF. CDR3 nucleotides: TGTGCCAGCAGTCCGGGACAGGTGTCCGGGCAGTACTTC. J is TRBJ2-7 and V is TRBV28; 8 nucleotides line up with TRBD1. Germline values: CDR1 MDHEN, CDR2 SYDVKM. CDR3 length: 13 residues. J gave up 9 bases and V 5 bases, and 9 bases lay outside the gene matches.

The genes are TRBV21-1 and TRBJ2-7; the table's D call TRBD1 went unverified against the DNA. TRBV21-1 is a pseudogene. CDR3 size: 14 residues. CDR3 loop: CASGRGQPAYEQYF. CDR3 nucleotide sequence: TGTGCCAGCGGAAGAGGACAGCCCGCCTACGAGCAGTACTTC.

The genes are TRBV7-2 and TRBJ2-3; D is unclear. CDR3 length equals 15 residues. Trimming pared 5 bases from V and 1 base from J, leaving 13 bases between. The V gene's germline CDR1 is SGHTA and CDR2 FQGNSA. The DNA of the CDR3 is TGTGCCAGCAGCCCCCCTAGGGCTGGCACAGATACGCAGTATTTT. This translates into CASSPPRAGTDTQYF. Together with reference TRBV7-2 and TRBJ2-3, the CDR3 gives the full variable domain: GAGVSQSPSNKVTEKGKDVELRCDPISGHTALYWYRQSLGQGLEFLIYFQGNSAPDKSGLPSDRFSAERTGGSVSTLTIQRTQQEDSAVYLCASSPPRAGTDTQYFGPGTRLTVL.

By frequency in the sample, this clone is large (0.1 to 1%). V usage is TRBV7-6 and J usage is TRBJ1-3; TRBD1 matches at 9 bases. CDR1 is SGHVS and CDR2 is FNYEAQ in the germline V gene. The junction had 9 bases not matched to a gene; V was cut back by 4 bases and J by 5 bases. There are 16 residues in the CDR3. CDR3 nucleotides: TGTGCCAGCAGCTCGAGCCGGGACAGGGACAGAAACACCATATATTTT. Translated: CASSSSRDRDRNTIYF.

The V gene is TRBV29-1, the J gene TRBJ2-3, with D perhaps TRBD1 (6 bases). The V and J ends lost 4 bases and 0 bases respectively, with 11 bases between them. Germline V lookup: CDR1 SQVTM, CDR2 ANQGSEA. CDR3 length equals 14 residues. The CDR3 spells CSVAGQHSTDTQYF. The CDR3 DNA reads TGCAGCGTTGCTGGACAGCACAGCACAGATACGCAGTATTTT.

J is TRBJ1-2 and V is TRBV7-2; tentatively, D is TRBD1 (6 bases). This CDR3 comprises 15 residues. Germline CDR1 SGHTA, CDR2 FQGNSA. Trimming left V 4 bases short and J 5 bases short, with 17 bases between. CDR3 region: CASSSNRAIGYGYTF. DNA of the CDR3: TGTGCCAGCAGCTCAAACAGGGCAATCGGGTATGGCTACACCTTC.

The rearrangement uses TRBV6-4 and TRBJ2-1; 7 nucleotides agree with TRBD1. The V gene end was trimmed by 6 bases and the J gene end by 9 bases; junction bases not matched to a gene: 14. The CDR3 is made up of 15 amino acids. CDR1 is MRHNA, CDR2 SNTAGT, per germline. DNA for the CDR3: TGTGCCAGCAGCGCCGACGACAGGGAGTTTAGTGAGCAGTTCTTC. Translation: CASSADDREFSEQFF.

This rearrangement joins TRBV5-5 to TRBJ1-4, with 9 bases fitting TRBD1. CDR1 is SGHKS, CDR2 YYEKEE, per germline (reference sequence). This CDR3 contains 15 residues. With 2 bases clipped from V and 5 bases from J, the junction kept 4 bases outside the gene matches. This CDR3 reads CASSLVGTGNEKLFF. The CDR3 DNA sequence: TGTGCCAGCAGCTTAGTGGGGACAGGGAATGAAAAACTGTTTTTT.

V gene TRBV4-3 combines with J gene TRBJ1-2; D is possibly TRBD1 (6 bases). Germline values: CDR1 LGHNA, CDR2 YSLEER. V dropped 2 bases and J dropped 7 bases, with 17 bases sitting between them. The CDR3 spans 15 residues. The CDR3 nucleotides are TGCGCCAGCAGCCAACCTAGGGGGAATATCCTTGGCTACACCTTC. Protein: CASSQPRGNILGYTF.

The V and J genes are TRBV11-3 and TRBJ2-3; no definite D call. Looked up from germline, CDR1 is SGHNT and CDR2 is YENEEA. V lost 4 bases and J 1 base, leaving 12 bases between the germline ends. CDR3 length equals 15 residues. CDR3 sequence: CASSYHGPGTDTQYF. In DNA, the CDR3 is TGTGCCAGCAGCTACCATGGTCCTGGCACAGATACGCAGTATTTT.

For the CDR3, the DNA is TGCAGCGTTGATAAAGGGACAGGGTTTTACAATGAGCAGTTCTTC. The encoded protein is CSVDKGTGFYNEQFF. This rearrangement joins TRBV29-1 to TRBJ2-1, with 9 bases matching TRBD1. This CDR3 comprises 15 residues. Germline CDR1 reads SQVTM; CDR2 reads ANQGSEA. Trimming took 3 bases from V and 4 from J; bases not matched to a gene: 7.